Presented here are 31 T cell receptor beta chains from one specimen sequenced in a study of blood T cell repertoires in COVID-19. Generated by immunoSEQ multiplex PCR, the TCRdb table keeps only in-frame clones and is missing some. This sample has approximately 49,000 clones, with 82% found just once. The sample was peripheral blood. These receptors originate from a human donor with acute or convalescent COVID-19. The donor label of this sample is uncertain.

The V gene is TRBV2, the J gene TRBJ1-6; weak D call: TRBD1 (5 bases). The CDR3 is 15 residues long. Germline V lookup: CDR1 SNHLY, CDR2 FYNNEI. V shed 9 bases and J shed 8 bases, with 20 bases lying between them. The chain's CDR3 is CASRGGVRTDSPLHF. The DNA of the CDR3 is TGTGCCAGTCGGGGAGGGGTGAGAACTGATTCACCCCTCCACTTT.

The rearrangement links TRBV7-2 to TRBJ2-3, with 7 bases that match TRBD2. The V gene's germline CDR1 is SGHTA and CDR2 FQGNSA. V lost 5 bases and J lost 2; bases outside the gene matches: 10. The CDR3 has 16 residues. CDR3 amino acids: CASSPGLGRATDTQYF. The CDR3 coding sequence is TGTGCCAGCAGCCCAGGACTAGGAAGGGCCACAGATACGCAGTATTTT.

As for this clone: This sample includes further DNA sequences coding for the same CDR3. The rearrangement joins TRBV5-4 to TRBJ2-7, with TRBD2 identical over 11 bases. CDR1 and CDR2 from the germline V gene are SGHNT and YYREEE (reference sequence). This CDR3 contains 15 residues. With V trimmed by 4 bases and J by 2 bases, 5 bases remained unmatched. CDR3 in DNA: TGTGCCAGCAGCCCCGGGACTAGCGGTACCTACGAGCAGTACTTC. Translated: CASSPGTSGTYEQYF.

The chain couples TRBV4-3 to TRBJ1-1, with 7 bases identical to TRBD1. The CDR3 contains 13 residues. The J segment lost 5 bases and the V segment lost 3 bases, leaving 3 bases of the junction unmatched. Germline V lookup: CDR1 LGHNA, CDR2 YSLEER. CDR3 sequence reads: CASSQEQGTEAFF. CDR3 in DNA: TGCGCCAGCAGCCAGGAACAGGGGACTGAAGCTTTCTTT.

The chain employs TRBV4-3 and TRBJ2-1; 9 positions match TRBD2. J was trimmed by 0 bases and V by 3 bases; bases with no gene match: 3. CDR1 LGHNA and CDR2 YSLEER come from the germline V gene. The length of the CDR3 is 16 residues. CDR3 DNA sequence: TGCGCCAGCAGCCAGGTAGCGGGGGCCTCCTACAATGAGCAGTTCTTC. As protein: CASSQVAGASYNEQFF.

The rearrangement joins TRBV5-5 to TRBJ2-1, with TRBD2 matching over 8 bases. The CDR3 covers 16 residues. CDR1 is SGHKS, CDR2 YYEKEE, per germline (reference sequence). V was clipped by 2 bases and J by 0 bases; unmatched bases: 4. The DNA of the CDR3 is TGTGCCAGCAGCTTACTAGCGGATTACTCCTACAATGAGCAGTTCTTC. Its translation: CASSLLADYSYNEQFF.

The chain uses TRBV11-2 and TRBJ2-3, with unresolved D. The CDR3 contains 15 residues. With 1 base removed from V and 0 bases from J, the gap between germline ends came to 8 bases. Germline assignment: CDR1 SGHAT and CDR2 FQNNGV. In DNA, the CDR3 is TGTGCCAGCAGCTTAGGGGCTCCTAGCACAGATACGCAGTATTTT. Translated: CASSLGAPSTDTQYF.

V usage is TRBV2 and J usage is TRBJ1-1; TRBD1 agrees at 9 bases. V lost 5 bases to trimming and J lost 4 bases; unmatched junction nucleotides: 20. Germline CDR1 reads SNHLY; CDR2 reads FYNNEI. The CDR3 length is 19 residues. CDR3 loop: CASSSSPGTGLIGGTEAFF. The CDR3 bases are TGTGCCAGCAGTTCGAGTCCAGGGACAGGGTTGATTGGGGGCACTGAAGCTTTCTTT.

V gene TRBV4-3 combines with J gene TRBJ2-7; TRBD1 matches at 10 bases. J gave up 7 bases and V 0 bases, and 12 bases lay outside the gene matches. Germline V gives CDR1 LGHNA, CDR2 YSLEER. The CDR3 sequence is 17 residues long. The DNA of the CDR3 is TGCGCCAGCAGCCAAGATGCCCGACAGGGGGCTATTATGGAGCAGTACTTC. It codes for CASSQDARQGAIMEQYF.

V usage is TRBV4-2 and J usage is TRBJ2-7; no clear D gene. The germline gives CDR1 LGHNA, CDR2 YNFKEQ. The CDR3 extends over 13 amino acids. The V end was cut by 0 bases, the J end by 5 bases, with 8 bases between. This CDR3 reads CASSQEIANEQYF. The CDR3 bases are TGTGCCAGCAGCCAAGAGATCGCGAACGAGCAGTACTTC.

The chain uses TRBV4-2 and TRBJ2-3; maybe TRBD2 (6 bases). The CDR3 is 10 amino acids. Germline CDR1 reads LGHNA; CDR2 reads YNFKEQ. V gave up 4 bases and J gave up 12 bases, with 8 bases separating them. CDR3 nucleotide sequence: TGTGCCAGCAGCCCGGGACTTCAGTATTTT. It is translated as CASSPGLQYF.

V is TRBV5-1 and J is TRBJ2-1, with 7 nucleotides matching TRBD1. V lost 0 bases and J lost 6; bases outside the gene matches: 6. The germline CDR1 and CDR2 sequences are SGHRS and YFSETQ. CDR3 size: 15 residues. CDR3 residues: CASSLEGQNFNEQFF. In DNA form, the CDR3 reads TGCGCCAGCAGCTTGGAGGGACAGAATTTCAATGAGCAGTTCTTC.

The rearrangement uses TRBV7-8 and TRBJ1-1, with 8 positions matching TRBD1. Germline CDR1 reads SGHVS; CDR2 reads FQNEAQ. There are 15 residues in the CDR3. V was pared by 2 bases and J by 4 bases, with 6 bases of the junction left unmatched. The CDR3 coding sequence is TGTGCCAGCAGCTTACGCCAGGGGGCAGGCACTGAAGCTTTCTTT. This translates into CASSLRQGAGTEAFF.

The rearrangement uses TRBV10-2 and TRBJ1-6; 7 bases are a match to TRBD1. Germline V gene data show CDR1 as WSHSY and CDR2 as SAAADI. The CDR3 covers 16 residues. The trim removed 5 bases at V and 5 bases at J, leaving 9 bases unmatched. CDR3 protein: CASSFIGGNHNSPLHF. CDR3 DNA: TGCGCCAGCAGTTTCATAGGGGGCAACCATAATTCACCCCTCCACTTT.

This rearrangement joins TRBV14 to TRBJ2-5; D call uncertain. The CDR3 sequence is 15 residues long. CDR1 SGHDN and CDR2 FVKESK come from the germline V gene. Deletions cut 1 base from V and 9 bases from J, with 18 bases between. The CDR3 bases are TGTGCCAGCAGCCAAGTCCCCCCCCGAGTGTCGGCCCAGTACTTC. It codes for CASSQVPPRVSAQYF. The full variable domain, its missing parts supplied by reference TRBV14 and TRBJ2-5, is EAGVTQFPSHSVIEKGQTVTLRCDPISGHDNLYWYRRVMGKEIKFLLHFVKESKQDESGMPNNRFLAERTGGTYSTLKVQPAELEDSGVYFCASSQVPPRVSAQYFGPGTRLLVL.

The CDR3 protein is CASSLRSRDRGSYQYF. The CDR3 region has the DNA TGTGCCAGCAGCTTACGGAGCCGGGACAGGGGCTCTTATCAGTACTTC. The J gene is TRBJ2-7, the V gene TRBV7-2; 10 bases match TRBD1. The CDR3 covers 16 residues. Germline lookup yields CDR1 SGHTA and CDR2 FQGNSA. After removal of 2 bases from V and 10 bases from J, the junction contained 14 bases not matched to a gene. Variable domain in full (rest from reference TRBV7-2 and TRBJ2-7): GAGVSQSPSNKVTEKGKDVELRCDPISGHTALYWYRQSLGQGLEFLIYFQGNSAPDKSGLPSDRFSAERTGGSVSTLTIQRTQQEDSAVYLCASSLRSRDRGSYQYFGPGTRLTVT.

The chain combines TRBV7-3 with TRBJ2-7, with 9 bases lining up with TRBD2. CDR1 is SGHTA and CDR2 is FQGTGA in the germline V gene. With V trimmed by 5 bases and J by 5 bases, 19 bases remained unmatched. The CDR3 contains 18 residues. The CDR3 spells CASSPHGGSGGPGNEQYF. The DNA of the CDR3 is TGTGCCAGCAGCCCCCATGGGGGTAGCGGGGGCCCCGGAAACGAGCAGTACTTC.

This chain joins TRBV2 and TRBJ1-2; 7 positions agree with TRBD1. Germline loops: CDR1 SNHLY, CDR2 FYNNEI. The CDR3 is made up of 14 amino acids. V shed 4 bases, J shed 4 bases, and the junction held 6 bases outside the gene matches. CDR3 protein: CASSGGQIAYGYTF. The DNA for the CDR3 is TGTGCCAGCAGTGGGGGACAGATTGCCTATGGCTACACCTTC.

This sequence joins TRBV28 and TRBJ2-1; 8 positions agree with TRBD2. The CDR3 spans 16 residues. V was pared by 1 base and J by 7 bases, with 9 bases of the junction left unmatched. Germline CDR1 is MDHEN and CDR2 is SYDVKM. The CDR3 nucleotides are TGTGCCAGCAGTTTATCGTCTAGCGGGTCCTGGAATGAGCAGTTCTTC. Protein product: CASSLSSSGSWNEQFF.

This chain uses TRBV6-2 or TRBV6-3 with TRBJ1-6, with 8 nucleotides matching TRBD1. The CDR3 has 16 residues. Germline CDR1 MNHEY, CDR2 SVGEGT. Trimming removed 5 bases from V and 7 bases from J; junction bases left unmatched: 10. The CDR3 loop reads CASSLPQTGANSPLHF. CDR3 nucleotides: TGTGCCAGCAGTCTACCCCAGACAGGGGCGAATTCACCCCTCCACTTT.

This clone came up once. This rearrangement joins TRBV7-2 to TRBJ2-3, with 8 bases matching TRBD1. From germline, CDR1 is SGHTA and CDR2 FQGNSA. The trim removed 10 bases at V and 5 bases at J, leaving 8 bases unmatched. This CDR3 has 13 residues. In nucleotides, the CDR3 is TGTGCCATCTCAGGGGGCGCAGGAGATACGCAGTATTTT. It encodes CAISGGAGDTQYF.

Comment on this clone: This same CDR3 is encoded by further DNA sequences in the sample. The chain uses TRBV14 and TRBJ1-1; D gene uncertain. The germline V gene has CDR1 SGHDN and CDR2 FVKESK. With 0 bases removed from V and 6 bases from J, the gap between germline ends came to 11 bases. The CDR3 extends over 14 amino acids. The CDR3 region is CASSQERGRAEAFF. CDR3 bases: TGTGCCAGCAGCCAAGAACGGGGAAGGGCTGAAGCTTTCTTT.

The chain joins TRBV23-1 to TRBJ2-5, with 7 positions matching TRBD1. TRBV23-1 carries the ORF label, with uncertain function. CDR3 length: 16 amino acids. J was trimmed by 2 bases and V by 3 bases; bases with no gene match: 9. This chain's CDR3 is CASSQLLGQEQETQYF. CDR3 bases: TGCGCCAGCAGTCAGTTGCTAGGACAGGAACAAGAGACCCAGTACTTC.

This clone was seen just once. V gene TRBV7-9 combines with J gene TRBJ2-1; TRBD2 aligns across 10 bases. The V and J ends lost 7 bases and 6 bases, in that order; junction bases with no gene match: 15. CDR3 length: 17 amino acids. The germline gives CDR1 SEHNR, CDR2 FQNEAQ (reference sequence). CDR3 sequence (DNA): TGTGCCAGCATCCCGAGGGCTAGCGGGGGATTTTCCAATGAGCAGTTCTTC. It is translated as CASIPRASGGFSNEQFF.

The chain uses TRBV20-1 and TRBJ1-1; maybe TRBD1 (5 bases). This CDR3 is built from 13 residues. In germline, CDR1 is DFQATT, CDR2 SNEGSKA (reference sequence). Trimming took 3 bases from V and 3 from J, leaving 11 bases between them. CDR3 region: CSASAGWDTEAFF. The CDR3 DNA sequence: TGCAGTGCTAGTGCAGGGTGGGACACTGAAGCTTTCTTT.

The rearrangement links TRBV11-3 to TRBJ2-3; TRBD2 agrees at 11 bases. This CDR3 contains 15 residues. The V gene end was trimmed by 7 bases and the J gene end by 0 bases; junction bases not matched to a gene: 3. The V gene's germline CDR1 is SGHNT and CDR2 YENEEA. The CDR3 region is CASTPSGGSTDTQYF. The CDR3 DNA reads TGTGCCAGCACCCCTAGCGGGGGGAGCACAGATACGCAGTATTTT.

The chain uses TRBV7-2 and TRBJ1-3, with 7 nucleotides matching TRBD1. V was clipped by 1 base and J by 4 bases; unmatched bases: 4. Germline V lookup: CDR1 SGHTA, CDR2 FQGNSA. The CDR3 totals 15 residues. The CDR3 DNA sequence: TGTGCCAGCAGCTTAGACAGGGGTAGAGGAAACACCATATATTTT. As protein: CASSLDRGRGNTIYF.

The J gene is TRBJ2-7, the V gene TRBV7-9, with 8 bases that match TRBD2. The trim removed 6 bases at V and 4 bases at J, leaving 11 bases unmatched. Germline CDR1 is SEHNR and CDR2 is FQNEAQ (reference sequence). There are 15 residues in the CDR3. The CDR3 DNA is TGTGCCAGCAGTCCCAGGGAACTAGCGGATTACGAGCAGTACTTC. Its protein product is CASSPRELADYEQYF. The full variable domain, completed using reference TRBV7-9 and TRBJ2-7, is DTGVSQNPRHKITKRGQNVTFRCDPISEHNRLYWYRQTLGQGPEFLTYFQNEAQLEKSRLLSDRFSAERPKGSFSTLEIQRTEQGDSAMYLCASSPRELADYEQYFGPGTRLTVT.

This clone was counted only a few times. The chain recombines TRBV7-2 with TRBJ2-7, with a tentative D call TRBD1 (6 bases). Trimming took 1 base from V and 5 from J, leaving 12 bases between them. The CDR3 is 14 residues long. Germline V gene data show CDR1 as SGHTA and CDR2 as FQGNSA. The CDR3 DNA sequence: TGTGCCAGCAGCTTAGGCAGGGGCGTAGACGAGCAGTACTTC. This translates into CASSLGRGVDEQYF.

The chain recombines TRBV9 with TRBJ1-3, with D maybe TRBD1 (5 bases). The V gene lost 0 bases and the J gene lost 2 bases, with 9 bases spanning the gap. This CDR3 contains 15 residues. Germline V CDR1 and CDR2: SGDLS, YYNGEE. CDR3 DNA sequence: TGTGCCAGCAGCGTAGAGTCCAGGGCTGGAAACACCATATATTTT. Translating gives CASSVESRAGNTIYF.

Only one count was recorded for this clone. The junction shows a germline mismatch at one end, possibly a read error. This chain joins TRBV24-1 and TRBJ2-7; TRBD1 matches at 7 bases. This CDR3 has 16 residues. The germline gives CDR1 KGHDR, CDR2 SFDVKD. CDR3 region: CAASDPDVRTGGEQYF. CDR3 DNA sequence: TGTGCCGCCAGTGATCCCGACGTACGGACAGGCGGGGAGCAGTACTTC.